The clone carrying this T cell receptor beta chain has ten or more counts. The sample is drawn from a study of regulatory T cells in long-lasting Graves disease. Looked up from germline, CDR1 is GTSNPN and CDR2 is SVGIG (reference sequence). Trimming pared 0 bases from V and 6 bases from J, leaving 3 bases between. This CDR3 has 11 amino acids. Documented time point: newly diagnosed GD, antithyroid drugs for less than 3 months. The authors made the TCR library using RNA they extracted from PBMCs. Peripheral blood, roughly 9.2 milliliters per patient, was collected in EDTA tubes. Arm-PCR of CDR3 regions with iRepertoire HTBI primers generated TCR beta libraries. TCRdb independently ran MiXCR on the multiplex PCR reads; one entry per CDR3 protein. This table has about 450,000 distinct CDR3 sequences, about 16% appearing once. This sample was shared with a second study, whose subject was T cells in Graves' hyperthyroidism and ophthalmopathy. That source reports: The TCR CDR3 first-round RT-PCR relied on the HTBI primer set. The model identified upcoming ophthalmopathy a median around 6 months ahead of onset.

The chain employs TRBV30 and TRBJ2-1; the D is unclear. This material consisted of peripheral blood mononuclear cells (PBMCs), taken at new diagnosis, from a patient treated with antithyroid drugs. The receptor was derived from a woman under 40 with Graves disease. DNA for the CDR3: TGTGCCTGGAGTGTGGGCAATGAGCAGTTCTTC. Encoded protein: CAWSVGNEQFF.